The present T cell receptor beta chain was sequenced within a study of OX40 agonist ivuxolimab in advanced cancers. The CDR3 is 14 amino acids. V lost 6 bases and J 0 bases, leaving 9 bases between the germline ends. CDR1 MDHEN and CDR2 SYDVKM come from the germline V gene. Here immunoSEQ multiplex PCR was the method, and the copy in TCRdb shows in-frame clones only, minus some. The repertoire holds more than 60,000 clones, just under 95% seen once, with around a sixth in the top ten. This TCR was sampled from an adult with an advanced solid tumor such as melanoma, head and neck, liver or kidney cancer. The material was CD4+ or CD8+ T cells sorted from blood, obtained in a trial of the OX40 agonist ivuxolimab. The rearrangement uses TRBV28 and TRBJ2-1; D remains ambiguous. CDR3 DNA sequence: TGTGCCAGCAGCTCCTCGAGCTCCTACAATGAGCAGTTCTTC. This translates into CASSSSSSYNEQFF.